Presented here are 7 T cell receptor beta chains from one specimen sequenced in a study of spatial heterogeneity in lung cancer. TCRdb fed the 5' RACE reads into MiXCR, producing one record per CDR3 protein. Here the sample spans roughly 49,000 distinct CDR3 sequences, over 5.5% being singletons. Time point noted: sample taken at primary tumor resection. No cell sorting; template was whole RNA from tumor, lung tissue or PBMC. The material was PBMCs, obtained at surgery. All receptors derive from a female donor with early-stage non-small cell lung cancer.

This clonotype was found many times. The chain combines TRBV29-1 with TRBJ1-1; the match to TRBD1 covers 7 bases. This CDR3 region has 11 residues. Germline values: CDR1 SQVTM, CDR2 ANQGSEA. V shed 7 bases, J shed 4 bases, and the junction held 3 bases outside the gene matches. The CDR3 DNA follows: TGCAGCGGAGACAGGGTCACTGAAGCTTTCTTT. Its translation is CSGDRVTEAFF.

In this sample, this clonotype turned up many times. V and J are TRBV6-5 and TRBJ2-7; no reliable D call. The CDR3 spans 14 residues. V shed 3 bases and J shed 2 bases, with 11 bases lying between them. Germline CDR1 and CDR2: MNHEY and SVGAGI. The CDR3 DNA is TGTGCCAGCAGTTATTCGTCGGGCACCTACGAGCAGTACTTC. It translates to CASSYSSGTYEQYF.

DNA for the CDR3: TGTGCCAGCAGTGAGTTTCCCCCCGACCGTGGCATAGATGGCTACACCTTC. Protein product: CASSEFPPDRGIDGYTF. The chain combines TRBV2 with TRBJ1-2; no definite D call. V was clipped by 3 bases and J by 6 bases, with 23 bases between them. This CDR3 comprises 17 residues. Germline lookup yields CDR1 SNHLY and CDR2 FYNNEI.

This clonotype was detected many times. The V call is TRBV11-2, the J call TRBJ2-1; no clear D. This CDR3 has 13 amino acids. Looked up from germline, CDR1 is SGHAT and CDR2 is FQNNGV. The V end was cut by 2 bases, the J end by 4 bases, with 6 bases between. CDR3: CASSLSPYNEQFF. The CDR3 DNA sequence: TGTGCCAGCAGCTTAAGCCCGTACAATGAGCAGTTCTTC.

This chain uses TRBV19 with TRBJ2-7, with TRBD1 matching over 9 bases. The trim removed 6 bases at V and 0 bases at J, leaving 3 bases unmatched. Germline V CDR1 and CDR2: LNHDA, SQIVND (reference sequence). The CDR3 runs to 14 residues. CDR3 region: CASRGQGVSYEQYF. The CDR3 DNA follows: TGTGCCAGTAGGGGACAGGGAGTCTCCTACGAGCAGTACTTC.

The CDR3 region is CASSPWDRVGYEQYF. In DNA form, the CDR3 reads TGTGCCAGCAGCCCATGGGACAGGGTTGGCTACGAGCAGTACTTC. The chain employs TRBV5-6 and TRBJ2-7; 9 bases match TRBD1. This CDR3 has 15 residues. From germline, CDR1 is SGHDT and CDR2 YYEEEE. J was trimmed by 3 bases and V by 4 bases; bases with no gene match: 8.

This clonotype has only a few counts. The gene calls are TRBV10-3 and TRBJ1-5; 9 bases are shared with TRBD1. Trimming cost V 8 bases and J 5 bases; bases outside gene matches: 7. The germline V gene has CDR1 ENHRY and CDR2 SYGVKD. This CDR3 contains 14 residues. For the CDR3, the DNA is TGTGCCATCTCGGACAGGGGAGGGGATCAGCCCCAGCATTTT. Protein: CAISDRGGDQPQHF.